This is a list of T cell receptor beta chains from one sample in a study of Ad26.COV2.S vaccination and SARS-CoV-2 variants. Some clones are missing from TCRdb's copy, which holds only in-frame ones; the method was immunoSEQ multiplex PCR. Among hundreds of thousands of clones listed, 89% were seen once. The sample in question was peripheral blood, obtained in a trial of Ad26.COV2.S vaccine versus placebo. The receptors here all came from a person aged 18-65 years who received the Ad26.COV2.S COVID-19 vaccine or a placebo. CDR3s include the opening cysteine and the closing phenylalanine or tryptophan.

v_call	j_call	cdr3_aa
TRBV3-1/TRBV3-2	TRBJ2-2	CASSREPGTSGTGELFF
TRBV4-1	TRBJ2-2	CASSDEAFSAGELFF
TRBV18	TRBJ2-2	CASSPSLLGGGETGELFF
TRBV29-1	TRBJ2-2	CSVGTSMGGELFF
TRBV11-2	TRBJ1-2	CASSRPNTDTRYTF
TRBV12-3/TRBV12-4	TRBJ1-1	CASSQGKNTEAFF
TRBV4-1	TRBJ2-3	CASSQGNGRSTDTQYF
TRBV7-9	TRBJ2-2	CASSLAEYTVLGPGELFF
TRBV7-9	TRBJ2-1	CASSLARGNEQFF
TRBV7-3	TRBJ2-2	CASSSGQITGELFF
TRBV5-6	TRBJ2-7	CASSLSGPPYEQYF
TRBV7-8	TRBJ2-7	CASSLTATQPAYEQYF
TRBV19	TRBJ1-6	CASSGDRGNSPLHF
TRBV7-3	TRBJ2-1	CASSSFAGGHGEQFF
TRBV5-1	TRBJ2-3	CASSMFGSTDTQYF
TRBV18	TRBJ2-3	CASSPGPGDTQYF
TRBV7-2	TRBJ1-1	CASSLGTGLDTEAFF
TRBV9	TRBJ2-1	CASSVNGARPFF
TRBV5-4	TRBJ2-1	CASSFGQSSYNEQFF
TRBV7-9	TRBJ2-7	CASSDAATGNYEQYF
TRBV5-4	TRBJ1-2	CASSFQGFGGYTF
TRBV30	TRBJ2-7	CAWGGDGTYEQYF
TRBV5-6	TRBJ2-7	CASSLVGREQYF
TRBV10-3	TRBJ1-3	CAISESRRDTIYF
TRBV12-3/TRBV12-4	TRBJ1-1	CASSLGYSEAFF
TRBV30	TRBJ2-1	CAFQSGVSYNEQFF
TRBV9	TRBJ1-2	CASSAAGAGYGYTF
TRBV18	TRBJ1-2	CASSPPSGGDYGYTF
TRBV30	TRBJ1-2	CASPGQGNYGYTF
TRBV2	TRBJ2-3	CASSVRGKGTRDTQYF
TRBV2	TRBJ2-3	CASSDWTSGSRQYF
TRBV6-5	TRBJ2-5	CASSLAGSETQYF
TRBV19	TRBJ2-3	CASRDSTDTQYF
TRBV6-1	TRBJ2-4	CASSEALRGRGRENIQYF
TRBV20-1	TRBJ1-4	CSAWTAEKLFF
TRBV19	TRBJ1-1	CASSTDDSANTEAFF
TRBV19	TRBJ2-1	CASSTDIRTGDNEQFF
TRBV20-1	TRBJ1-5	CSASSIRGPQHF
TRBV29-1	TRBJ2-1	CSVGGGNYNEQFF
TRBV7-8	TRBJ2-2	CASSLVGRTGNTGELFF
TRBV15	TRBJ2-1	CATSNAGGNEQFF
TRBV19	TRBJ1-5	CASTGGKLPQHF
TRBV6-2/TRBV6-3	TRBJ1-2	CASSQGGYTF
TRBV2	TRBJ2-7	CASSAIRSRYEQYF
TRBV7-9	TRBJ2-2	CASSFPGGRPGELFF
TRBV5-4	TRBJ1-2	CASSLGEGARFVGYTF
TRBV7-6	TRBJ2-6	CASSPRGISGANVLTF
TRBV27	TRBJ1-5	CASSPGTGGTGPQHF
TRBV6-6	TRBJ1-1	CAIGERVMNTEAFF
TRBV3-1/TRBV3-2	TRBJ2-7	CASSQEVGGPYEQYF
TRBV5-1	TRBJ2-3	CASSLDAGGGTDTQYF
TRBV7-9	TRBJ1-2	CASSIRQGTLYGYTF